This entry describes one T cell receptor beta chain. Its antigen is currently not known. No much larger clonotype is one base removed from it; base qualities were not supplied. This entry comes from a study of OX40 agonist ivuxolimab in advanced cancers. The study in broad terms: Ivuxolimab was an agonistic, fully human IgG2 monoclonal antibody directed against OX40 (CD134), a costimulatory receptor. Intravenous ivuxolimab was administered to patients every 2 weeks at six dose levels: 0.01, 0.1, 0.3, 1.5, 3 and 10 mg/kg. Among the approximately 54 dose-escalation patients, around 19 had hepatocellular carcinoma, 15 melanoma, 9 renal cell carcinoma and 9 head and neck cancer. The dose-escalation cohort was almost 85% male with a mean age of approximately 60 years, ranging from roughly 23 to 90. Patients were allowed to have had prior anti-PD-1, anti-PD-L1 or anti-CTLA-4 therapy, and 40% of the dose-escalation patients had previously received checkpoint inhibitors. Partial responses occurred in three dose-escalation patients, of whom one had hepatocellular carcinoma and two had cutaneous melanoma. Peripheral TCRbeta sequencing was intended to test whether TCR sequence diversity was altered and clonal T-cell expansion was caused by ivuxolimab. The monotherapy dose-escalation portion (N ≈ 55 patients) of the phase I ivuxolimab trial is reported in the paper.

What the research found in general, with its limitations: At doses of 0.1 to 3.0 mg/kg, clonal expansion of both CD4+ and CD8+ blood T cells was observed from baseline to week 6. Low levels of normalized T-cell clonal expansion were also seen in some patients who did not respond. The antigen specificity of the clonally expanded peripheral T cells was not determined. After ivuxolimab, more expanded clones were found on average in CD8+ T cells than in CD4+ T cells. In the 0.1-3.0 mg/kg groups, partial responders were among the patients with the lowest normalized peripheral clonal expansion, particularly in CD8+ T cells.

Genomic DNA was isolated from the sorted cells so that the TCRbeta CDR3 region could be sequenced. The immunoSEQ Assay was used to sequence the TCRbeta CDR3 regions. In TCRdb, the immuneACCESS table is reduced to in-frame sequences with V and J assigned. These tables do not hold every clone; where another copy was compared, an unresolved V gene accounts for under half, and the others remain unexplained. This sample holds about 61,000 clones; about 88% were observed only once. The ten largest clones capture 1.2% of the sample. A distance of 13 bases separates the germline ends of V and J, which lose 4 bases and 6 bases respectively. The CDR3 contains 14 residues, cysteine and phenylalanine counted. Of all the DNA, just the CDR3 is kept, 42 bases in frame from base 1. The germline V gene provides CDR1 KGHSH and CDR2 LQKENI. The trial excluded patients who had a history of autoimmune disease or who were on systemic immunosuppression. Peripheral blood for TCR sequencing was collected from all dose cohorts at baseline, on cycle 4 day 1, and on cycle 7 day 1. The samples were drawn from a first-in-human, open-label, multicenter phase I dose-escalation trial of ivuxolimab. Adults with locally advanced or metastatic melanoma, renal cell carcinoma, hepatocellular carcinoma or head and neck squamous cell carcinoma were enrolled in the trial. Before TCR sequencing, CD4+ T cells and CD8+ T cells from peripheral blood were sorted into separate populations.

This specimen consisted of CD4+ or CD8+ T cells sorted from blood, obtained in a trial of the OX40 agonist ivuxolimab. The TCR originated in an adult with an advanced solid tumor such as melanoma, head and neck, liver or kidney cancer. This chain is built from TRBV18 and TRBJ1-5; the D gene is perhaps TRBD1, on 5 matching bases. The CDR3 here reads CASSLGIGGQPQHF. The DNA is TGTGCCAGCTCACTCGGGATCGGGGGTCAGCCCCAGCATTTT.